The clone carrying this T cell receptor beta chain was found a few times. Looked up from germline, CDR1 is MGHRA and CDR2 is YSYEKL. V lost 0 bases and J lost 11, with 13 bases in between. The CDR3 spans 13 residues. This specimen belongs to a study of cytomegalovirus exposure and HLA in healthy donors. Primers for the PCR totalled 60 Vbeta and 13 Jbeta. The data were produced by immunoSEQ multiplex PCR, yet TCRdb's version contains in-frame clones alone and is incomplete. This table holds roughly 240,000 clones, about three quarters found once. This chain links TRBV4-1 with TRBJ1-1, with a weak D call TRBD1 (6 bases). The sample taken for sequencing was PBMCs. This TCR was sampled from a boy aged 5 to 17 in good health and CMV-seronegative. This chain's CDR3 is CASSQDGGGAAFF. The CDR3 coding sequence is TGCGCCAGCAGCCAAGATGGGGGGGGCGCGGCTTTCTTT.